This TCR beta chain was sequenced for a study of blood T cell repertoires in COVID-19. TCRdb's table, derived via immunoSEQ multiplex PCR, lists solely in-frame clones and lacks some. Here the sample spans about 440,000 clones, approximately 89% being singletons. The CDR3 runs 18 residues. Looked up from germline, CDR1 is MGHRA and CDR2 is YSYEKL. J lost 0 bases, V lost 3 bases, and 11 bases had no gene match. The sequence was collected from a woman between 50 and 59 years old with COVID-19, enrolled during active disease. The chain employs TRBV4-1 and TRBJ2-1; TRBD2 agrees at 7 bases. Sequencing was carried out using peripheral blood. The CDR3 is CASSHPNSGSSSYNEQFF. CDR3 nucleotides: TGCGCCAGCAGCCATCCCAATAGCGGGTCGAGCTCCTACAATGAGCAGTTCTTC.